These 18 T cell receptor beta chains were all obtained from the same sample, sequenced in a study of T-cell reconstitution after alpha-beta-depleted transplantation in children. Unique molecular identifiers were incorporated when the TCRbeta library was constructed. TCRdb re-called the PCR reads through MiXCR, storing one row per CDR3 protein. In the table there are approximately 98,000 distinct CDR3 sequences, about 6% of which are singletons. Sample: PBMCs, mostly from graft donor cells, taken 360 days after TCRalphabeta/CD19-depleted stem cell transplant. These receptor sequences come from a male patient under 10 years old who had a stem cell transplant for acute lymphoblastic leukemia, so the T cells may come from the graft donor.

The rearrangement links TRBV7-8 to TRBJ1-1; D possibly corresponds to TRBD1 (5 bases). This CDR3 is 13 amino acids long. From germline, CDR1 is SGHVS and CDR2 FQNEAQ. V lost 2 bases and J lost 11, with 15 bases in between. The CDR3 bases are TGTGCCAGCAGCTTAACGGGGCGCAGGAGTGCTTTCTTT. This gives the protein CASSLTGRRSAFF.

This clonotype was counted only a few times. The J gene is TRBJ2-7, the V gene TRBV11-2, with D perhaps TRBD1 or TRBD2 (7 bases each). This CDR3 contains 16 residues. CDR1 and CDR2 (germline): SGHAT, FQNNGV. V was shortened by 2 bases and J by 5 bases, with 19 bases between the two germline ends. The CDR3 protein is CASSLPEGGGEDEQYF. The CDR3, as DNA: TGTGCCAGCAGCTTACCCGAGGGAGGGGGCGAAGACGAGCAGTACTTC.

This clonotype appeared many times. The V gene is TRBV2, the J gene TRBJ2-3, with D tentatively TRBD1 (6 bases). The CDR3 is 14 residues long. Germline V CDR1 and CDR2: SNHLY, FYNNEI. V gave up 4 bases and J gave up 5 bases, with 13 bases separating them. In DNA form, the CDR3 reads TGTGCCAGCAGTGTCGGGCAGGGGCTAGATACGCAGTATTTT. Protein product: CASSVGQGLDTQYF.

The chain employs TRBV6-1 and TRBJ2-7, with 8 bases lining up with TRBD2. There are 15 residues in the CDR3. The junction had 9 bases not matched to a gene; V was cut back by 6 bases and J by 2 bases. Germline V lookup: CDR1 MNHNS, CDR2 SASEGT. CDR3 loop: CASSHWERGTYEQYF. The CDR3 nucleotides read TGTGCCAGCAGCCACTGGGAGCGGGGGACCTACGAGCAGTACTTC.

This clonotype has a count of ten or more. The rearrangement links TRBV4-2 to TRBJ1-2; the match to TRBD1 covers 8 bases. The V gene end was trimmed by 0 bases and the J gene end by 9 bases; junction bases not matched to a gene: 6. The CDR3 totals 14 residues. The germline V gene encodes CDR1 LGHNA and CDR2 YNFKEQ. Written as DNA, the CDR3 is TGTGCCAGCAGCCAAGATCCCGGACAGGGCCGCTACACCTTC. Amino acids: CASSQDPGQGRYTF.

This chain connects TRBV27 to TRBJ2-1; no clear D. This CDR3 is 14 amino acids long. The V gene's germline CDR1 is MNHEY and CDR2 SMNVEV (reference sequence). Trimming took 6 bases from V and 6 from J, leaving 15 bases between them. CDR3 loop: CASSLTVLGNEQFF. The CDR3, as DNA: TGTGCCAGCAGCTTAACAGTTCTCGGCAATGAGCAGTTCTTC.

This clonotype was found many times. The chain couples TRBV29-1 to TRBJ2-3, with TRBD1 matching 9 bases. V dropped 0 bases and J dropped 2; count of bases not matched to a gene: 6. Per germline, CDR1 SQVTM and CDR2 ANQGSEA. The CDR3 is 16 amino acids. The CDR3 sequence: CSVEDPGQGHTDTQYF. The CDR3 DNA reads TGCAGCGTTGAAGATCCGGGACAGGGTCACACAGATACGCAGTATTTT.

This clonotype was counted at least ten times. The chain has TRBV7-9 and TRBJ2-1; D is ambiguous. Germline CDR1 is SEHNR and CDR2 is FQNEAQ (reference sequence). The CDR3 has 16 residues. The V gene lost 5 bases and the J gene lost 1 base, with 15 bases spanning the gap. CDR3 sequence: CASSPRSPISYNEQFF. The CDR3 nucleotides read TGTGCCAGCAGCCCCAGGAGCCCGATATCCTACAATGAGCAGTTCTTC. The full variable domain, completed using reference TRBV7-9 and TRBJ2-1, is DTGVSQNPRHKITKRGQNVTFRCDPISEHNRLYWYRQTLGQGPEFLTYFQNEAQLEKSRLLSDRFSAERPKGSFSTLEIQRTEQGDSAMYLCASSPRSPISYNEQFFGPGTRLTVL.

This chain uses TRBV7-8 with TRBJ2-5; the D gene is possibly TRBD1 (6 bases). The length of the CDR3 is 16 residues. V was shortened by 2 bases and J by 3 bases, with 16 bases between the two germline ends. Germline lookup yields CDR1 SGHVS and CDR2 FQNEAQ. CDR3 nucleotide sequence: TGTGCCAGCAGCTTATACGAGGGGGTGATAAAAGAGACCCAGTACTTC. This translates into CASSLYEGVIKETQYF.

The chain employs TRBV29-1 and TRBJ1-2; 8 positions agree with TRBD1. Germline loops: CDR1 SQVTM, CDR2 ANQGSEA. The CDR3 spans 12 residues. Trimming at V came to 5 bases and at J to 7 bases, leaving 6 bases not matched to a gene. DNA for the CDR3: TGCAGCGTTATACAGGGGACAGGTGGCTACACCTTC. Translated: CSVIQGTGGYTF.

This clonotype was recorded at least ten times. The rearrangement links TRBV2 to TRBJ2-1, with D perhaps matching TRBD2 (5 bases). The V gene's germline CDR1 is SNHLY and CDR2 FYNNEI. The CDR3 is 11 residues long. Trimming took off 6 bases at V and 5 bases at J, with 5 bases between the two ends. CDR3: CASSGNNEQFF. DNA for the CDR3: TGTGCCAGCAGCGGGAACAATGAGCAGTTCTTC.

This clonotype was picked up a small number of times. V is TRBV13 and J is TRBJ2-7; D assignment may be TRBD1 or TRBD2 (5 bases each). Trimming removed 6 bases from V and 0 bases from J, with 15 bases in between. This CDR3 comprises 15 residues. CDR1 and CDR2 (germline): PRHDT, FYEKMQ (reference sequence). CDR3 protein: CASSHKAGSSYEQYF. The CDR3 DNA sequence: TGTGCCAGCAGTCATAAGGCAGGGAGCTCCTACGAGCAGTACTTC.

This clonotype has ten or more counts. This chain joins TRBV15 and TRBJ1-4; D perhaps matches TRBD1 (5 bases). V lost 3 bases, J lost 7 bases, and 9 bases lay in between. The CDR3 has 13 residues. CDR1 and CDR2 (germline): LNHNV, YYDKDF (reference sequence). CDR3 in DNA: TGTGCCACCAGCAGGGGAGGGACTGAAAAACTGTTTTTT. Protein: CATSRGGTEKLFF.

V usage is TRBV2 and J usage is TRBJ1-1; D not resolved. V lost 5 bases and J lost 3, with 10 bases in between. Germline lookup yields CDR1 SNHLY and CDR2 FYNNEI. This CDR3 comprises 13 residues. The CDR3 nucleotides read TGTGCCAGCAGTCCTAAGGTGTACACTGAAGCTTTCTTT. Translation gives CASSPKVYTEAFF.

Concerning this clonotype itself: One end of the junction does not line up with germline, which may come from a read error. The chain recombines TRBV12-3 or TRBV12-4 with TRBJ2-7, with D possibly matching TRBD1 (5 bases). CDR3 length equals 14 residues. CDR3 sequence reads: CASTPHRQGLRAVF. The CDR3 DNA follows: TGTGCCAGCACCCCCCACCGGCAGGGCCTACGAGCAGTATTC.

This clonotype came up many times. The gene calls are TRBV13 and TRBJ2-7; 9 bases agree with TRBD1. The J segment lost 2 bases and the V segment lost 5 bases, leaving 4 bases of the junction unmatched. Per germline, CDR1 PRHDT and CDR2 FYEKMQ (reference sequence). This CDR3 region has 14 residues. The CDR3, as DNA: TGTGCCAGCAGCCCGACAGGGGGACCCTACGAGCAGTACTTC. It encodes CASSPTGGPYEQYF.

This clonotype was detected a few times. The V call is TRBV15, the J call TRBJ1-6; maybe TRBD1 (6 bases). The CDR3 consists of 15 residues. Germline CDR1 LNHNV, CDR2 YYDKDF (reference sequence). V lost 0 bases, J lost 9 bases, and 12 bases lay in between. The CDR3 spells CATSRDGTLSSPLHF. In nucleotides, the CDR3 is TGTGCCACCAGCAGAGACGGGACACTTAGTTCACCCCTCCACTTT.

At least ten counts were recorded for this clonotype. The rearrangement uses TRBV5-1 and TRBJ2-1; D remains ambiguous. Germline CDR1 and CDR2: SGHRS and YFSETQ. The CDR3 extends over 13 amino acids. V was shortened by 0 bases and J by 4 bases, with 5 bases between the two germline ends. CDR3 protein: CASSLAFYNEQFF. CDR3 bases: TGCGCCAGCAGCTTGGCTTTTTACAATGAGCAGTTCTTC.